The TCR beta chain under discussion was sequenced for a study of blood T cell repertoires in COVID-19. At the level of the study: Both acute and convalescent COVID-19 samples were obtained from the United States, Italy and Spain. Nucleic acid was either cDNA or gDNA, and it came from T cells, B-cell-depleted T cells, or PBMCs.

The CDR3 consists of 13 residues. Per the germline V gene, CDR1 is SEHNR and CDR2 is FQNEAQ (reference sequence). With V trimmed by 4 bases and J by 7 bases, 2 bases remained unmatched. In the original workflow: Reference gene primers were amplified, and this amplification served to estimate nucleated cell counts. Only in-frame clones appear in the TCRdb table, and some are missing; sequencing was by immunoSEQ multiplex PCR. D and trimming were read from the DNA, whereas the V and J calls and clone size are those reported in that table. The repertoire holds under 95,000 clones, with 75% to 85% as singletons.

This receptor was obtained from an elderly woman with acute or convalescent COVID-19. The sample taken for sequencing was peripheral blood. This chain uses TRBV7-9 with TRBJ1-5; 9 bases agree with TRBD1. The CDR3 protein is CASSWDREQPQHF. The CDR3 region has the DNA TGTGCCAGCAGCTGGGACAGGGAACAGCCCCAGCATTTT.